This TCR beta chain is from a study of T cells after yellow fever vaccination. Study-wide findings and caveats: Although the secondary response was weaker, it peaked faster, at day 5 versus 15.

Germline V gene lookup returns CDR1 WNHNN and CDR2 SYGVQD (reference sequence). The CDR3 is 12 amino acids. V dropped 4 bases and J dropped 3 bases, with 6 bases sitting between them. Conversion of TCR transcripts into cDNA relied on 5'RACE template switching, which added a universal primer site and UMIs. TCRdb passed the 5' RACE reads through MiXCR, listing each CDR3 protein once. The sample holds 200,000 to 300,000 distinct CDR3 sequences, approximately 13% seen once. As concerns this clonotype: Its antigen remains unknown.

This clonotype originated in a man aged 30-40 years who received the YFV17D yellow fever vaccine. Sequenced material: CD4+ T cells sorted from PBMCs, taken 45 days after the yellow fever booster vaccination. The chain joins TRBV10-1 to TRBJ1-1, with D tentatively TRBD1 (5 bases). The CDR3 DNA sequence: TGCGCCAGCAGTGGGGACTACACTGAAGCTTTCTTT. It translates to CASSGDYTEAFF.